This T cell receptor (beta chain) was sequenced during a study of human T cells and chemical hapten exposure. Time point denoted: patch test 1, 2 weeks after DPC sensitization. Treatment in this sample: therapeutic diphenylcyclopropenone sensitization with weekly scalp DPC. Trimming cost V 4 bases and J 2 bases, with 9 bases left between them. The CDR3 contains 15 residues. TCRdb re-called the RACE reads through MiXCR, storing one row per CDR3 protein. The sample records fewer than 500,000 distinct CDR3 sequences, roughly 4.8% being singletons. Ten or more counts support this clonotype. The specimen was whole blood, collected in connection with sensitization to the hapten diphenylcyclopropenone (DPC). The chain combines TRBV12-3 or TRBV12-4 with TRBJ1-6, with D uncertain. This sequence originates from a woman in her fifties or sixties with alopecia areata. Some clones in this sample may be carry-over from other donors' samples. The CDR3 DNA follows: TGTGCCAGCAGTTACCGGGTTCCCTATAATTCACCCCTCCACTTT. Residues: CASSYRVPYNSPLHF.